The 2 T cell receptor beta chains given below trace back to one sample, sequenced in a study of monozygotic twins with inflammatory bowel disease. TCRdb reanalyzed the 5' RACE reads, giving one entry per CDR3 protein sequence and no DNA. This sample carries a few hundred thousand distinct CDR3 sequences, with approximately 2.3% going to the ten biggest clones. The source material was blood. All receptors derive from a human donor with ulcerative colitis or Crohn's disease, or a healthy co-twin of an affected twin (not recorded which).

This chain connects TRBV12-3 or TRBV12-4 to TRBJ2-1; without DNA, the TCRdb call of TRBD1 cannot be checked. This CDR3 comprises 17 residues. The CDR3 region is CASSKRRDVPRGNEQFF.

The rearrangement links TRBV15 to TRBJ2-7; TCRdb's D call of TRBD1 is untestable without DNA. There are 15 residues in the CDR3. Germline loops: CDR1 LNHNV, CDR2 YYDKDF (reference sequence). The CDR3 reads CATSRDLDTSYEQYF.